This TCR beta chain appears in the sequencing data of a study of CD8+ T cells in alopecia areata. The overall study: Tofacitinib therapy lasting 6 to 18 months was followed by 6 months off drug. Study outcomes and limitations: The study found higher clonality in lesional than normal scalp, especially in alopecia totalis/universalis. Numerous clones, expanded in lesions, remained in scalp and blood during tofacitinib.

cDNA serving as the sequencing template came from extracted, reverse transcribed RNA. The table came from immunoSEQ multiplex PCR; TCRdb's copy has only in-frame clones and leaves some out. The table includes 130,000 to 150,000 clones, around 82% detected once. Treatment: oral pan-JAK inhibitor, 5-10 mg twice daily. As part of sample collection, lesional scalp punch biopsies and peripheral blood were taken from alopecia areata patients. Regarding this clone: Its antigen remains unknown.

Trimming shortened V by 6 bases and J by 2 bases, and 8 bases separated the two germline ends. This CDR3 has 12 residues. From germline, CDR1 is MNHNY and CDR2 SVGAGI (reference sequence). The chain couples TRBV6-6 to TRBJ2-7; the D is unclear. The source is a human donor with alopecia areata. The material sequenced was CD8+ T cells sorted from blood, taken at week 4, from a patient treated with tofacitinib. The CDR3 is CASRYNPYEQYF. In DNA form, the CDR3 reads TGTGCCAGCAGATATAACCCCTACGAGCAGTACTTC.